The present entry profiles one T cell receptor beta chain with its context. TCRdb's table, derived via immunoSEQ multiplex PCR, lists solely in-frame clones and lacks some. The sample lists about 82,000 clones, roughly 90% occurring once. Germline V CDR1 and CDR2: SGHRS, YFSETQ. The V segment lost 4 bases and the J segment 1 base; nucleotides outside the gene matches: 11. CDR3 length equals 16 residues. The data are from a study of technical replicates of blood from a handful of donors. The specimen sequenced was T cells isolated from PBMCs. The chain is built from TRBV5-1 and TRBJ2-7; 7 bases align to TRBD1. The sequence derives from a human donor in good health. The DNA of the CDR3 is TGCGCCAGCAGCCTTGCAGGGGGAACCTTTTCCTACGAGCAGTACTTC. Translation gives CASSLAGGTFSYEQYF. Full variable domain (rest looked up from reference TRBV5-1 and TRBJ2-7): KAGVTQTPRYLIKTRGQQVTLSCSPISGHRSVSWYQQTPGQGLQFLFEYFSETQRNKGNFPGRFSGRQFSNSRSEMNVSTLELGDSALYLCASSLAGGTFSYEQYFGPGTRLTVT.